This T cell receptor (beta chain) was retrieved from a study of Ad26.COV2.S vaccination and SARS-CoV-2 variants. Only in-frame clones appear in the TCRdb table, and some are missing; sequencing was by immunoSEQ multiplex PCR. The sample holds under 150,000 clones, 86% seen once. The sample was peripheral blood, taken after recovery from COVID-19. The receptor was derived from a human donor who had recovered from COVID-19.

In nucleotides, the CDR3 is TGCGCCAGCAGCCAAGGGGCGAGTGGAGGGATCTCTGGAAACACCATATATTTT. Its translation is CASSQGASGGISGNTIYF. The rearrangement joins TRBV4-3 to TRBJ1-3; the D is unclear. V gave up 1 base and J gave up 0 bases, with 16 bases separating them. This CDR3 contains 18 residues. Germline loops: CDR1 LGHNA, CDR2 YSLEER.